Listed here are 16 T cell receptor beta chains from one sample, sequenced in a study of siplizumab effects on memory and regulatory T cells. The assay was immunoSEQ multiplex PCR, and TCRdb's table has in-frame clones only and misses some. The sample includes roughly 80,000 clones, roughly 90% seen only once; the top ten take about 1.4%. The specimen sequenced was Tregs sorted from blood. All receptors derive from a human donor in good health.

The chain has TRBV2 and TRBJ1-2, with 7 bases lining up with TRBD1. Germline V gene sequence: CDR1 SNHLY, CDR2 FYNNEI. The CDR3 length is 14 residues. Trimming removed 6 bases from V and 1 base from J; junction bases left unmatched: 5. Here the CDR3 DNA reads TGTGCCAGCAGGGTGACAGGGAGTAACTATGGCTACACCTTC. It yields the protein CASRVTGSNYGYTF.

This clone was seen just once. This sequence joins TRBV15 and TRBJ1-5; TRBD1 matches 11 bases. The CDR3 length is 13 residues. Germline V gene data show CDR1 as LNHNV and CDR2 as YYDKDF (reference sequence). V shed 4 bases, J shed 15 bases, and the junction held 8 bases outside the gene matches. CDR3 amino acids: CATSTGQGAMRHF. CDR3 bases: TGTGCCACCAGCACAGGACAGGGGGCCATGAGGCATTTT.

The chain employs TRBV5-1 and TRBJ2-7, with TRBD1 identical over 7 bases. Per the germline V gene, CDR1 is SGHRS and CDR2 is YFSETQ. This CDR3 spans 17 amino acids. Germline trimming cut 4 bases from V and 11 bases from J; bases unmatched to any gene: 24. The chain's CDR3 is CASSLGPFTGQLSGEYF. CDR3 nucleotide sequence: TGCGCCAGCAGCCTGGGTCCCTTTACGGGACAGCTATCAGGGGAGTACTTC.

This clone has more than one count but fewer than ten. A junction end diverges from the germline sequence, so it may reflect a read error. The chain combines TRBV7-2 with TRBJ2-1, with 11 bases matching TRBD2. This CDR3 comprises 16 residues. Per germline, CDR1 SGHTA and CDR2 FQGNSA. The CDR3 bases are TGTGCCAGCAGCCCGGACCTCGGACTAGCGGGCCCGGGCGCGGTCTTC. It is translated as CASSPDLGLAGPGAVF.

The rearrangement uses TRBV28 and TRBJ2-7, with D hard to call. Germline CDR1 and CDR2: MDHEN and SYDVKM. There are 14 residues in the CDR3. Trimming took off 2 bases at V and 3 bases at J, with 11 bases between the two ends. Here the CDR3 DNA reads TGTGCCAGCAGTTTACTCCGCCAGCACTACGAGCAGTACTTC. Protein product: CASSLLRQHYEQYF.

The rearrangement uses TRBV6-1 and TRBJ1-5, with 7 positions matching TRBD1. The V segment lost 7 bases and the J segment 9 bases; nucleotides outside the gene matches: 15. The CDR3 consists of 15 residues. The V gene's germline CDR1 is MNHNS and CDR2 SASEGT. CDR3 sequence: CASINNRGTLRPQHF. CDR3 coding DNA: TGTGCCAGCATAAACAACAGGGGCACCCTAAGGCCCCAGCATTTT.

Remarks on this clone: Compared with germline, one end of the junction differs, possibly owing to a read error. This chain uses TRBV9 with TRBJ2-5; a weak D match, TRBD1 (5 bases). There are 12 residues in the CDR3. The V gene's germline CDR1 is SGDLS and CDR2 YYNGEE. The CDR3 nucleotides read TGTGCCAGCAGCAGGGGTCAAGGGACCCAGTACTTC. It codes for CASSRGQGTQYF. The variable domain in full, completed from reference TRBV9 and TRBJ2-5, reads DSGVTQTPKHLITATGQRVTLRCSPRSGDLSVYWYQQSLDQGLQFLIQYYNGEERAKGNILERFSAQQFPDLHSELNLSSLELGDSALYFCASSRGQGTQYFGPGTRLLVL.

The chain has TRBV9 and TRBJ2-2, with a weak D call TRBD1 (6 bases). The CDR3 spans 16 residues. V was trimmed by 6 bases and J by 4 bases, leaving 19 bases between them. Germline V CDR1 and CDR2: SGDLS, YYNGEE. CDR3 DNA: TGTGCCAGCACCGCTTTGACAGGTGGCAGCACCGGGGAGCTGTTTTTT. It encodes CASTALTGGSTGELFF.

CDR3 sequence reads: CASSYTGGYTF. The CDR3 DNA sequence: TGTGCCAGCAGTTATACGGGGGGCTACACCTTC. The rearrangement links TRBV11-2 to TRBJ1-2; D not resolved. V lost 6 bases and J 8 bases, leaving 10 bases between the germline ends. The CDR3 loop spans 11 amino acids. Germline CDR1 SGHAT, CDR2 FQNNGV.

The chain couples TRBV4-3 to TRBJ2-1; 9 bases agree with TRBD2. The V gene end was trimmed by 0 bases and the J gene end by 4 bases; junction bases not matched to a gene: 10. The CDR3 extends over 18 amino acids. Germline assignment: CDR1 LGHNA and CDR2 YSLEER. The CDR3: CASSQEIAGANLYNEQFF. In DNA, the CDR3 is TGCGCCAGCAGCCAAGAGATAGCGGGGGCCAATTTATACAATGAGCAGTTCTTC.

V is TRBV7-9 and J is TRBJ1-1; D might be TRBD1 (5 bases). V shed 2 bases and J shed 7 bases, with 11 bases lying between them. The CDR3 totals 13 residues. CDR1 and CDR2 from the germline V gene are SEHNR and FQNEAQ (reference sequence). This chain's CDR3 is CASSLSGQGEAFF. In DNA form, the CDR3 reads TGTGCCAGCAGCTTATCTGGGCAGGGTGAAGCTTTCTTT.

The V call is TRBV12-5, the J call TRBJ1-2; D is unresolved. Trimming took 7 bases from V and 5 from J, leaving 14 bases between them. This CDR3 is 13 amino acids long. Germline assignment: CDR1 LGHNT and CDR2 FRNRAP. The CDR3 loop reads CASDPGGGYGYTF. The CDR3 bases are TGTGCTAGTGATCCCGGCGGCGGATATGGCTACACCTTC.

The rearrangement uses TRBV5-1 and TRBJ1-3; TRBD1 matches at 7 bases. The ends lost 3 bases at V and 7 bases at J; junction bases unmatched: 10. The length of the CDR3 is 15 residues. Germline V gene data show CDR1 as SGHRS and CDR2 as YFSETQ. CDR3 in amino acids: CASSSSTGSGNTIYF. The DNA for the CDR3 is TGCGCCAGCAGCTCGTCGACAGGGTCGGGGAACACCATATATTTT.

Here the CDR3 reads CASSPMAVSGNTIYF. The CDR3 DNA reads as TGCGCCAGCAGCCCTATGGCAGTTTCTGGAAACACCATATATTTT. The chain couples TRBV5-1 to TRBJ1-3; no definite D call. The length of the CDR3 is 15 residues. The germline V gene encodes CDR1 SGHRS and CDR2 YFSETQ. Between the trimmed V and J ends, which lost 4 bases and 1 base, there was a span of 12 bases.

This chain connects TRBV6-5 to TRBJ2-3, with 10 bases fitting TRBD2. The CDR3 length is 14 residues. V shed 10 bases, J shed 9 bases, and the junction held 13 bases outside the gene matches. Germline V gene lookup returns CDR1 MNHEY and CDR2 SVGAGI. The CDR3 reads CATRAGGLFGTQYF. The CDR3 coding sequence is TGTGCCACAAGAGCGGGGGGGCTCTTCGGCACGCAGTATTTT.

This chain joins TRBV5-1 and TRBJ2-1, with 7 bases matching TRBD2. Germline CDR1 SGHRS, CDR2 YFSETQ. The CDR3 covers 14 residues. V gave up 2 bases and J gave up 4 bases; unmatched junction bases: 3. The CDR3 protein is CASSFGLGYNEQFF. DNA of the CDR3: TGCGCCAGCAGCTTCGGACTAGGTTACAATGAGCAGTTCTTC. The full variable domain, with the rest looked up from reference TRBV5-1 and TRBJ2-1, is KAGVTQTPRYLIKTRGQQVTLSCSPISGHRSVSWYQQTPGQGLQFLFEYFSETQRNKGNFPGRFSGRQFSNSRSEMNVSTLELGDSALYLCASSFGLGYNEQFFGPGTRLTVL.